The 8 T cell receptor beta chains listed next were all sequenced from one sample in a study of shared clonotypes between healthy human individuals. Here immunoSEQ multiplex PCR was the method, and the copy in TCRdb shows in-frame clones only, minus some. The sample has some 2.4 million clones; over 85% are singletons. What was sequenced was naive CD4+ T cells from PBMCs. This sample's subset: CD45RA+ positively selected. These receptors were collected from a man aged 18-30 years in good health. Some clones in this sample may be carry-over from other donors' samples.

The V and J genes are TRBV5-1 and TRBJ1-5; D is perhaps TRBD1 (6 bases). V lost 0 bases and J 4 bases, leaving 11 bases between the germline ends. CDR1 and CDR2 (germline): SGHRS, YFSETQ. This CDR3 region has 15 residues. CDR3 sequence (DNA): TGCGCCAGCAGCTTGGGGGACAATCTGAATCAGCCCCAGCATTTT. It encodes CASSLGDNLNQPQHF.

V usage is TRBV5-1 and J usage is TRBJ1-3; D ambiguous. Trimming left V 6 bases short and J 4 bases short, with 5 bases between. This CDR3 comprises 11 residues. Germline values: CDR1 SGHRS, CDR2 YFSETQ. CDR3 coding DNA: TGCGCCAGCACCCTGGGAAACACCATATATTTT. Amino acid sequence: CASTLGNTIYF. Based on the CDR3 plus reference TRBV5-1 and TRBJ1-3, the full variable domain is KAGVTQTPRYLIKTRGQQVTLSCSPISGHRSVSWYQQTPGQGLQFLFEYFSETQRNKGNFPGRFSGRQFSNSRSEMNVSTLELGDSALYLCASTLGNTIYFGEGSWLTVV.

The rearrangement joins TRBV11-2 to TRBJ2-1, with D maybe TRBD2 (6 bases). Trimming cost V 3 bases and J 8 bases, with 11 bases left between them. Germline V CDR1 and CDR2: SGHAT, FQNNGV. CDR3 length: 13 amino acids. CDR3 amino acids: CASSLGLAYEQFF. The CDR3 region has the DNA TGTGCCAGCAGCTTGGGTCTAGCGTATGAGCAGTTCTTC.

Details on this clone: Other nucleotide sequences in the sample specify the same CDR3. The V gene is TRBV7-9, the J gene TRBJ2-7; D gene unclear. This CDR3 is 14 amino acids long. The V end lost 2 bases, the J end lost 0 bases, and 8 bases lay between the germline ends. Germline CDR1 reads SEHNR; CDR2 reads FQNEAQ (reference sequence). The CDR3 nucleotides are TGTGCCAGCAGCTTAAGCAGTTACTCCTACGAGCAGTACTTC. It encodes CASSLSSYSYEQYF.

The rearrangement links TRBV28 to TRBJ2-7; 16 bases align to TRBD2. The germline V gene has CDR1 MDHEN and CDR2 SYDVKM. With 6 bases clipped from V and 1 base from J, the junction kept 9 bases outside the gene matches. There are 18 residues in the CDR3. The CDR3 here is CASRTRGLAGGISYEQYF. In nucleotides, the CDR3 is TGTGCCAGCAGGACGAGGGGACTAGCGGGAGGGATATCCTACGAGCAGTACTTC.

This chain's CDR3 is CATLRVGGRTSNEKLFF. For the CDR3, the DNA is TGTGCCACCCTCAGGGTCGGGGGGCGGACATCCAATGAAAAACTGTTTTTT. The chain recombines TRBV19 with TRBJ1-4, with D possibly being TRBD1 (6 bases). The CDR3 is made up of 17 amino acids. V was cut by 10 bases and J by 5 bases, with 26 bases left in between. Germline V gene sequence: CDR1 LNHDA, CDR2 SQIVND (reference sequence).

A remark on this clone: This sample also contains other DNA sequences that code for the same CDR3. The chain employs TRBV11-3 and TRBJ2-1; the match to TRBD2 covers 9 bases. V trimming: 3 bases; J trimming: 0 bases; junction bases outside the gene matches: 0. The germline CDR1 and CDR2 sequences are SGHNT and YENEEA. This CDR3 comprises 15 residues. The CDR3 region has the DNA TGTGCCAGCAGCTTTAGCGGGAGCTCCTACAATGAGCAGTTCTTC. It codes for CASSFSGSSYNEQFF.

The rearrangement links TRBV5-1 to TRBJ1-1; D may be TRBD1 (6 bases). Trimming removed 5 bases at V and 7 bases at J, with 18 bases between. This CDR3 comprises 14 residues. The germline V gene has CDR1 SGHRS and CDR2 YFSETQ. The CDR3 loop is CASRWTDLNGEAFF. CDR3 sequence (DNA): TGCGCCAGCAGGTGGACAGACCTGAACGGTGAAGCTTTCTTT.